This TCR beta chain was recorded in a study of blood T cell repertoires in COVID-19. Looking at the study overall: In each case, the material was cDNA or gDNA derived from T cells, B-cell-depleted T cells, or PBMCs.

Germline V gene data show CDR1 as LGHDT and CDR2 as YNNKEL (reference sequence). With 1 base clipped from V and 4 bases from J, the junction kept 4 bases outside the gene matches. The CDR3 loop spans 15 amino acids. Sequenced by immunoSEQ multiplex PCR; TCRdb stores in-frame clones only, minus some. The table shows 200,000 or so clones, with about 79% occurring only once. The table lists this clone with a count of one. Sequenced material: peripheral blood. The rearrangement links TRBV3-1 (or the pseudogene TRBV3-2) to TRBJ2-7; 10 bases align to TRBD2. This TCR was sampled from a human donor in a cohort sampled during active COVID-19. CDR3 amino acids: CASSQVASGSYEQYF. In DNA form, the CDR3 reads TGTGCCAGCAGCCAAGTCGCTAGCGGGAGTTACGAGCAGTACTTC.